The 18 T cell receptor beta chains below come from one sample, sequenced in a study of patients and donors after allogeneic stem cell transplantation (dated by TCRdb to about 2020). Receptor libraries were prepared by RT-PCR. The data were produced on a NextSeq 550. Clones were called with MiXCR by TCRdb after fastp trimmed the public reads at Q25, and only in-frame beta chains were retained. Merged by CDR3 protein, the rows form single entries marked with the most common genes and DNA. Present in this sample are tens of thousands of distinct CDR3 sequences, about 5% of which were seen just once. Around 2.6% of the sample comes from the top ten. The sequencing sample was made of blood, either unsorted or a sorted T cell fraction (not recorded which). These receptors originate from a human donor who was either an allogeneic HSCT recipient or a stem cell or donor lymphocyte infusion donor (not recorded which). It is not recorded whose cells these are; they may come from a transplant donor.

This clonotype has a count of ten or more. J is TRBJ2-3 and V is TRBV9; D might be TRBD2 (6 bases). This CDR3 region has 14 residues. CDR1 and CDR2 from the germline V gene are SGDLS and YYNGEE. With 4 bases removed from V and 3 bases from J, the gap between germline ends came to 12 bases. In nucleotides, the CDR3 is TGTGCCAGCAGCACCCTCGGGGGAACAGATACGCAGTATTTT. It yields the protein CASSTLGGTDTQYF.

J is TRBJ2-5 and V is TRBV14, with 7 bases matching TRBD1. Looked up from germline, CDR1 is SGHDN and CDR2 is FVKESK. V shed 2 bases, J shed 11 bases, and the junction held 8 bases outside the gene matches. The CDR3 consists of 13 residues. This CDR3 reads CASSQQNRGPQYF. DNA for the CDR3: TGTGCCAGCAGCCAACAAAACAGGGGACCTCAGTACTTC.

In this sample, this clonotype turned up many times. The rearrangement joins TRBV5-5 to TRBJ2-2; no firm D call. The germline V gene encodes CDR1 SGHKS and CDR2 YYEKEE (reference sequence). The CDR3 extends over 13 amino acids. V lost 2 bases, J lost 4 bases, and 6 bases lay in between. The CDR3 nucleotides read TGTGCCAGCAGCTTTCTTAGCACCGGGGAGCTGTTTTTT. This codes for CASSFLSTGELFF.

This clonotype was counted at least ten times. The rearrangement uses TRBV2 and TRBJ1-2, with 7 bases identical to TRBD1. With 6 bases clipped from V and 8 bases from J, the junction kept 6 bases outside the gene matches. Germline V lookup: CDR1 SNHLY, CDR2 FYNNEI. This CDR3 spans 12 amino acids. CDR3 in amino acids: CASRTTGYGYTF. As DNA, the CDR3 is TGTGCCAGCAGGACGACAGGGTACGGCTACACCTTC.

The table lists this clonotype with many counts. The V gene is TRBV29-1, the J gene TRBJ2-3, with TRBD1 identical over 8 bases. CDR1 is SQVTM and CDR2 is ANQGSEA in the germline V gene. Trimming at V came to 7 bases and at J to 0 bases, leaving 6 bases not matched to a gene. This CDR3 is 14 amino acids long. CDR3 protein: CSGAGTGSTDTQYF. The CDR3 DNA is TGCAGCGGAGCCGGGACAGGCAGCACAGATACGCAGTATTTT.

Many counts were recorded for this clonotype. The chain has TRBV4-1 and TRBJ2-7, with D possibly called TRBD1 or TRBD2 (5 bases each). Between the trimmed V and J ends, which lost 4 bases and 2 bases, there was a span of 12 bases. This CDR3 region has 14 residues. Germline V gene data show CDR1 as MGHRA and CDR2 as YSYEKL. The CDR3 reads CASSPLGETYEQYF. CDR3 coding DNA: TGCGCCAGCAGCCCCCTGGGGGAGACCTACGAGCAGTACTTC.

The chain recombines TRBV7-9 with TRBJ1-1, with TRBD1 identical over 8 bases. CDR1 and CDR2 from the germline V gene are SEHNR and FQNEAQ (reference sequence). This CDR3 has 14 residues. The CDR3 protein is CISSHIRTGSGAFF. The DNA for the CDR3 is TGTATCAGCTCTCACATTCGGACAGGGTCAGGAGCTTTCTTT.

This clonotype was detected many times. The V gene is TRBV27, the J gene TRBJ2-5; 11 nucleotides match TRBD1. Germline trimming cut 3 bases from V and 4 bases from J; bases unmatched to any gene: 4. The CDR3 totals 15 residues. Per germline, CDR1 MNHEY and CDR2 SMNVEV (reference sequence). The CDR3 is CASSFAGTGGETQYF. CDR3 in DNA: TGTGCCAGCAGTTTTGCGGGGACAGGGGGAGAGACCCAGTACTTC.

This clonotype occurred a few times. The chain carries TRBV5-4 and TRBJ1-3; D unclear. Per the germline V gene, CDR1 is SGHNT and CDR2 is YYREEE (reference sequence). V was shortened by 4 bases and J by 0 bases, with 11 bases between the two germline ends. The CDR3 length is 15 residues. CDR3 in amino acids: CASSEESFSGNTIYF. The CDR3 bases are TGTGCCAGCAGCGAGGAGTCCTTCTCTGGAAACACCATATATTTT. Full variable domain (rest looked up from reference TRBV5-4 and TRBJ1-3): ETGVTQSPTHLIKTRGQQVTLRCSSQSGHNTVSWYQQALGQGPQFIFQYYREEENGRGNFPPRFSGLQFPNYSSELNVNALELDDSALYLCASSEESFSGNTIYFGEGSWLTVV.

This clonotype was recorded at least ten times. The chain carries TRBV28 and TRBJ1-5, with D uncertain. This CDR3 is built from 12 residues. With 1 base removed from V and 7 bases from J, the gap between germline ends came to 5 bases. Germline CDR1 and CDR2: MDHEN and SYDVKM. The chain's CDR3 is CASSLFGQPQHF. The CDR3 DNA sequence: TGTGCCAGCAGTTTATTCGGGCAGCCCCAGCATTTT.

This clonotype was detected many times. The chain uses TRBV20-1 and TRBJ1-6, with D hard to call. CDR1 is DFQATT and CDR2 is SNEGSKA in the germline V gene (reference sequence). This CDR3 region has 13 residues. Between the trimmed V and J ends, which lost 6 bases and 5 bases, there was a span of 11 bases. CDR3 protein: CSARTVDNSPLHF. CDR3 nucleotides: TGCAGTGCCCGGACCGTAGATAATTCACCCCTCCACTTT.

This clonotype was counted only a few times. The V gene is TRBV7-2, the J gene TRBJ1-2; 8 bases are a match to TRBD1. CDR3 length equals 13 residues. J lost 4 bases, V lost 5 bases, and 3 bases had no gene match. The V gene's germline CDR1 is SGHTA and CDR2 FQGNSA. The CDR3, as DNA: TGTGCCAGCAGCCGACAGGGGATCTATGGCTACACCTTC. It codes for CASSRQGIYGYTF.

This clonotype was observed a handful of times. The chain carries TRBV27 and TRBJ2-7, with 13 bases lining up with TRBD2. Germline V lookup: CDR1 MNHEY, CDR2 SMNVEV (reference sequence). CDR3 size: 18 residues. J gave up 1 base and V 5 bases, and 11 bases lay outside the gene matches. The CDR3: CASSPSGTSGIGSYEQYF. The CDR3 DNA sequence: TGTGCCAGCAGTCCCTCCGGGACTAGCGGGATCGGGTCCTACGAGCAGTACTTC.

This clonotype was seen at least ten times. The chain is built from TRBV3-1 and TRBJ1-2; no clear D. V dropped 4 bases and J dropped 2 bases, with 5 bases sitting between them. This CDR3 comprises 12 residues. CDR1 and CDR2 (germline): LGHDT, YNNKEL (reference sequence). The CDR3 region has the DNA TGTGCCAGCAGCCGCAGAAACTATGGCTACACCTTC. Amino acid sequence: CASSRRNYGYTF.

The chain uses TRBV7-2 and TRBJ2-7, with 11 positions matching TRBD2. Trimming removed 2 bases from V and 6 bases from J; junction bases left unmatched: 6. This CDR3 has 15 amino acids. The V gene's germline CDR1 is SGHTA and CDR2 FQGNSA. CDR3 residues: CASSLHASGGPEQYF. CDR3 bases: TGTGCCAGCAGCTTACATGCTAGCGGGGGGCCCGAGCAGTACTTC.

This clonotype was recorded at least ten times. V is TRBV27 and J is TRBJ1-1; D gene ambiguous. The germline V gene encodes CDR1 MNHEY and CDR2 SMNVEV (reference sequence). The CDR3 totals 13 residues. Trimming took off 4 bases at V and 6 bases at J, with 12 bases between the two ends. The CDR3 nucleotides are TGTGCCAGCAGTTCCCCTAGTTCCGCTGAAGCTTTCTTT. Translation: CASSSPSSAEAFF.

This clonotype was counted at least ten times. The rearrangement joins TRBV6-1 to TRBJ1-6, with TRBD1 matching 8 bases. Germline values: CDR1 MNHNS, CDR2 SASEGT. The CDR3 has 16 amino acids. The ends lost 7 bases at V and 7 bases at J; junction bases unmatched: 12. Written as DNA, the CDR3 is TGTGCCAGCAACCATCAACGGACAGGGCTAAATTCACCCCTCCACTTT. Its translation: CASNHQRTGLNSPLHF.

At least ten counts were recorded for this clonotype. The J gene is TRBJ2-2, the V gene TRBV18; the D is unclear. The V end lost 1 base, the J end lost 1 base, and 4 bases lay between the germline ends. This CDR3 has 14 residues. The germline V gene has CDR1 KGHSH and CDR2 LQKENI. CDR3 residues: CASSPRRNTGELFF. The DNA of the CDR3 is TGTGCCAGCTCACCACGCAGGAACACCGGGGAGCTGTTTTTT.